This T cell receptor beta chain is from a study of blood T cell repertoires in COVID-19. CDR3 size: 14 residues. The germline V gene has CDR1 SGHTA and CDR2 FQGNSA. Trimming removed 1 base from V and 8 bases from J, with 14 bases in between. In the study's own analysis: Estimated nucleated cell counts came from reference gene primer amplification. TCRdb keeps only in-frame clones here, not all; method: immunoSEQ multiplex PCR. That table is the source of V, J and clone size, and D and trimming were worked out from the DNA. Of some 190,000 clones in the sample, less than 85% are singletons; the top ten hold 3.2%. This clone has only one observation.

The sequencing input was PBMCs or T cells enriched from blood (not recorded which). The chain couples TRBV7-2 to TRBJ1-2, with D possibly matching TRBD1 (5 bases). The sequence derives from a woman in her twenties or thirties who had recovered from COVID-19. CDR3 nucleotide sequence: TGTGCCAGCAGCTTAGGGCAGGGCGCTCGCGGCTACACCTTC. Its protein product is CASSLGQGARGYTF.